Below are 23 T cell receptor beta chains sequenced from a single sample in a study of blood T cell repertoires in COVID-19. Produced via immunoSEQ multiplex PCR; TCRdb's table is partial and in-frame only. The sample holds around 300,000 clones, over 75% seen once. The sequencing sample was made of peripheral blood. The receptor set was obtained from a woman in her 70s with acute or convalescent COVID-19.

The chain couples TRBV7-6 to TRBJ1-2; 9 bases match TRBD1. The CDR3 covers 15 residues. Germline V gives CDR1 SGHVS, CDR2 FNYEAQ. J was trimmed by 4 bases and V by 5 bases; bases with no gene match: 8. This CDR3 reads CASSPDRGATYGYTF. In DNA, the CDR3 is TGTGCCAGCAGCCCAGACAGGGGGGCGACCTATGGCTACACCTTC.

This chain joins TRBV2 and TRBJ2-7, with D uncertain. V was pared by 5 bases and J by 3 bases, with 5 bases between. Germline-derived CDR1 and CDR2 are SNHLY and FYNNEI. The length of the CDR3 is 11 residues. This CDR3 is CASSSNYEQYF. CDR3 nucleotide sequence: TGTGCCAGCAGTTCCAACTACGAGCAGTACTTC.

This chain connects TRBV5-1 to TRBJ1-1, with D unresolved. CDR3 size: 16 residues. CDR1 SGHRS and CDR2 YFSETQ come from the germline V gene. V lost 1 base, J lost 0 bases, and 13 bases lay in between. In DNA, the CDR3 is TGCGCCAGCAGCTTGTCGTCCAGGACTGTGAACACTGAAGCTTTCTTT. As protein: CASSLSSRTVNTEAFF. The whole variable domain, remainder taken from reference TRBV5-1 and TRBJ1-1, is KAGVTQTPRYLIKTRGQQVTLSCSPISGHRSVSWYQQTPGQGLQFLFEYFSETQRNKGNFPGRFSGRQFSNSRSEMNVSTLELGDSALYLCASSLSSRTVNTEAFFGQGTRLTVV.

The rearrangement links TRBV2 to TRBJ2-1; D is possibly TRBD2 (6 bases). V was cut by 3 bases and J by 8 bases, with 17 bases left in between. In germline, CDR1 is SNHLY, CDR2 FYNNEI. The CDR3 is 15 residues long. The CDR3 region is CASSDAGPPFDEQFF. CDR3 in DNA: TGTGCCAGCAGTGACGCGGGACCCCCTTTCGATGAGCAGTTCTTC.

This clone was detected only once. This chain links TRBV5-1 with TRBJ2-5; D is ambiguous. CDR3 length: 14 residues. Germline V gene sequence: CDR1 SGHRS, CDR2 YFSETQ. V dropped 4 bases and J dropped 2 bases, with 12 bases sitting between them. CDR3 DNA sequence: TGCGCCAGCAGCCCGATTAATAGTCAAGAGACCCAGTACTTC. This sequence encodes CASSPINSQETQYF.

The chain uses TRBV7-6 and TRBJ1-1; perhaps TRBD1 as D (6 bases). CDR3 length equals 12 residues. The V gene lost 5 bases and the J gene lost 9 bases, with 13 bases spanning the gap. Germline V CDR1 and CDR2: SGHVS, FNYEAQ. The CDR3 here is CASSPPTGQAFF. The CDR3 nucleotides are TGTGCCAGCAGCCCGCCAACAGGGCAAGCTTTCTTT.

On this clone: One junction end disagrees with the germline gene, perhaps due to a read error. V usage is TRBV6-2 or TRBV6-3 and J usage is TRBJ1-1; D is undetermined. The CDR3 totals 13 residues. CDR1 is MNHEY, CDR2 SVGEGT, per germline. CDR3 sequence (DNA): TGTGTCAGCAGTTACTCGGCTTACACTGAAGCTTTCTTT. As protein: CVSSYSAYTEAFF.

The chain combines TRBV14 with TRBJ2-2; TRBD2 matches at 9 bases. Germline V gene sequence: CDR1 SGHDN, CDR2 FVKESK. This CDR3 comprises 19 residues. The J segment lost 2 bases and the V segment lost 1 base, leaving 11 bases of the junction unmatched. This chain's CDR3 is CASSQGFGRGGPNTGELFF. CDR3 bases: TGTGCCAGCAGCCAAGGATTTGGGCGGGGGGGCCCCAACACCGGGGAGCTGTTTTTT.

This clone was counted only a few times. The gene calls are TRBV28 and TRBJ1-2; no definite D call. Germline lookup yields CDR1 MDHEN and CDR2 SYDVKM. V was shortened by 8 bases and J by 8 bases, with 21 bases between the two germline ends. The CDR3 loop spans 14 amino acids. CDR3 region: CASETSMEFMGYTF. The CDR3 DNA sequence: TGTGCCAGCGAAACCTCTATGGAGTTCATGGGCTACACCTTC.

The chain joins TRBV4-1 to TRBJ2-5, with TRBD1 matching 7 bases. V lost 1 base, J lost 5 bases, and 4 bases stayed unmatched. Germline-derived CDR1 and CDR2 are MGHRA and YSYEKL. The CDR3 has 14 residues. The CDR3, as DNA: TGCGCCAGCAGCCAAGGGAAGGGGGCGGAGACCCAGTACTTC. It yields the protein CASSQGKGAETQYF.

The chain couples TRBV6-5 to TRBJ2-5; D unresolved. In germline, CDR1 is MNHEY, CDR2 SVGAGI. V gave up 0 bases and J gave up 4 bases, with 12 bases separating them. This CDR3 region has 15 residues. Here the CDR3 reads CASSYSGGPGETQYF. DNA for the CDR3: TGTGCCAGCAGTTACTCAGGTGGGCCTGGAGAGACCCAGTACTTC.

The chain employs TRBV19 and TRBJ1-1; 10 nucleotides line up with TRBD1. Germline V CDR1 and CDR2: LNHDA, SQIVND (reference sequence). The CDR3 is 15 residues long. V trimming: 3 bases; J trimming: 6 bases; junction bases outside the gene matches: 7. The CDR3 here is CASSIWDRGGSEAFF. CDR3 in DNA: TGTGCCAGTAGTATCTGGGACAGGGGCGGCTCTGAAGCTTTCTTT.

This chain uses TRBV3-1 (or the pseudogene TRBV3-2) with TRBJ1-5, with 9 bases matching TRBD1. Germline loops: CDR1 LGHDT, CDR2 YNNKEL (reference sequence). Trimming took 0 bases from V and 7 from J; bases not matched to a gene: 4. CDR3 size: 15 residues. CDR3 nucleotide sequence: TGTGCCAGCAGCCAAGATAGCGGGACAGGGCAGCCCCAGCATTTT. The encoded protein is CASSQDSGTGQPQHF.

The chain employs TRBV5-1 and TRBJ2-3; the match to TRBD2 covers 10 bases. This CDR3 spans 16 amino acids. The J segment lost 8 bases and the V segment lost 0 bases, leaving 9 bases of the junction unmatched. CDR1 and CDR2 from the germline V gene are SGHRS and YFSETQ. The CDR3 DNA reads as TGCGCCAGCAGCTTGGTTGGAGCGGGGGGGCAGGGTACGCAGTATTTT. Protein: CASSLVGAGGQGTQYF. Full variable domain (rest looked up from reference TRBV5-1 and TRBJ2-3): KAGVTQTPRYLIKTRGQQVTLSCSPISGHRSVSWYQQTPGQGLQFLFEYFSETQRNKGNFPGRFSGRQFSNSRSEMNVSTLELGDSALYLCASSLVGAGGQGTQYFGPGTRLTVL.

This clone came up once. The rearrangement uses TRBV14 and TRBJ2-3; possibly TRBD2 for D (5 bases). This CDR3 has 15 amino acids. V was trimmed by 3 bases and J by 5 bases, leaving 15 bases between them. Germline CDR1 SGHDN, CDR2 FVKESK. The CDR3 sequence is CASSQGTIRGDTQYF. The CDR3 nucleotides read TGTGCCAGCAGCCAGGGTACTATTCGGGGAGATACGCAGTATTTT.

This clone has a single count. The chain links TRBV19 to TRBJ2-2; D gene ambiguous. The CDR3 spans 14 residues. CDR1 is LNHDA and CDR2 is SQIVND in the germline V gene (reference sequence). V lost 6 bases, J lost 1 base, and 9 bases lay in between. DNA of the CDR3: TGTGCCAGTAGGATGGCAGGGAACACCGGGGAGCTGTTTTTT. Its translation is CASRMAGNTGELFF.

This rearrangement joins TRBV2 to TRBJ1-3; 8 bases align to TRBD1. From germline, CDR1 is SNHLY and CDR2 FYNNEI. The CDR3 is 14 amino acids. The trim removed 6 bases at V and 4 bases at J, leaving 5 bases unmatched. CDR3 amino acids: CASSRQGPGNTIYF. The CDR3 DNA reads TGTGCCAGCAGCCGACAGGGGCCGGGAAACACCATATATTTT.

This sequence joins TRBV3-1 (or the pseudogene TRBV3-2) and TRBJ2-7, with a possible D match to TRBD2 (6 bases). Trimming took off 0 bases at V and 2 bases at J, with 8 bases between the two ends. From germline, CDR1 is LGHDT and CDR2 YNNKEL (reference sequence). The CDR3 is 14 amino acids. The CDR3 region is CASSQDGRPYEQYF. The CDR3 coding sequence is TGTGCCAGCAGCCAAGATGGGAGGCCCTACGAGCAGTACTTC.

This chain joins TRBV19 and TRBJ1-5, with D perhaps TRBD1 (5 bases). The germline V gene encodes CDR1 LNHDA and CDR2 SQIVND (reference sequence). The CDR3 runs 16 residues. The V end was cut by 3 bases, the J end by 3 bases, with 15 bases between. CDR3 amino acids: CASSITVQGPNQPQHF. CDR3 coding DNA: TGTGCCAGTAGTATCACCGTCCAGGGCCCCAATCAGCCCCAGCATTTT.

This chain uses TRBV19 with TRBJ1-2, with unresolved D. Trimming shortened V by 5 bases and J by 4 bases, and 14 bases separated the two germline ends. The germline CDR1 and CDR2 sequences are LNHDA and SQIVND (reference sequence). This CDR3 is 14 amino acids long. The CDR3 sequence is CASSGRLDSYGYTF. CDR3 coding DNA: TGTGCCAGTAGTGGGAGACTGGACTCCTATGGCTACACCTTC. The full variable domain, rest sourced from reference TRBV19 and TRBJ1-2, is DGGITQSPKYLFRKEGQNVTLSCEQNLNHDAMYWYRQDPGQGLRLIYYSQIVNDFQKGDIAEGYSVSREKKESFPLTVTSAQKNPTAFYLCASSGRLDSYGYTFGSGTRLTVV.

This chain connects TRBV7-8 to TRBJ1-1; D unresolved. The CDR3 totals 15 residues. Trimming shortened V by 4 bases and J by 2 bases, and 14 bases separated the two germline ends. CDR1 and CDR2 (germline): SGHVS, FQNEAQ. CDR3 nucleotide sequence: TGTGCCAGCAGCTCGCCCCGACGGACTAACACTGAAGCTTTCTTT. It is translated as CASSSPRRTNTEAFF.

The chain employs TRBV7-2 and TRBJ2-7, with D possibly TRBD2 on 5 matching bases. This CDR3 region has 15 residues. CDR1 and CDR2 (germline): SGHTA, FQGNSA. Trimming took 5 bases from V and 3 from J, leaving 17 bases between them. The CDR3 loop reads CASSPLDWAGYEQYF. The CDR3 bases are TGTGCCAGCAGCCCGTTGGACTGGGCCGGCTACGAGCAGTACTTC.

The chain joins TRBV5-1 to TRBJ1-1; tentatively, D is TRBD1 (5 bases). Germline loops: CDR1 SGHRS, CDR2 YFSETQ. The length of the CDR3 is 13 residues. The V gene lost 6 bases and the J gene lost 3 bases, with 12 bases spanning the gap. DNA for the CDR3: TGCGCCAGCACGAAAGGGGCGGACACTGAAGCTTTCTTT. It encodes CASTKGADTEAFF.